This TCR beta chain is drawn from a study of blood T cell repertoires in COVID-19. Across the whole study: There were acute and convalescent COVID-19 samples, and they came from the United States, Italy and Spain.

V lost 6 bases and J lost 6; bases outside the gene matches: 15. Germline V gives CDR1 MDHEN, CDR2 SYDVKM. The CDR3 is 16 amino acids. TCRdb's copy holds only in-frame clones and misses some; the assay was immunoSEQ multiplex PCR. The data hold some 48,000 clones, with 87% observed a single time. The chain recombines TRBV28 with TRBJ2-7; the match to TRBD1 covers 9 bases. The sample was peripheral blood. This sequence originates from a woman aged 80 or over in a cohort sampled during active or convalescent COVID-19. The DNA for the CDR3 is TGTGCCAGCAGACTAGGGGGGACAGGGTCTCTCCGCGAGCAGTACTTC. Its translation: CASRLGGTGSLREQYF.